Shown below are 20 T cell receptor beta chains from a single sample sequenced in a study of control samples from healthy donors and cancer patients. This table comes from immunoSEQ multiplex PCR, and its TCRdb copy is limited to in-frame clones, with some not included. The repertoire holds roughly 160,000 clones, with about 94% as singletons. Sequencing used PBMCs. The receptors were gathered from a man aged 55 to 70 with colorectal cancer.

V is TRBV7-8 and J is TRBJ1-2, with D perhaps matching TRBD1 (5 bases). Trimming stripped 2 bases from V and 5 bases from J, with 9 bases between. CDR3 length: 13 amino acids. Germline CDR1 and CDR2: SGHVS and FQNEAQ. The CDR3 is CASSLTREYGYTF. CDR3 coding DNA: TGTGCCAGCAGCTTAACCAGGGAGTATGGCTACACCTTC.

The chain uses TRBV7-2 and TRBJ2-2; D gene ambiguous. Per the germline V gene, CDR1 is SGHTA and CDR2 is FQGNSA. The CDR3 totals 14 residues. V was shortened by 1 base and J by 1 base, with 4 bases between the two germline ends. The CDR3 here is CASSLGWNTGELFF. The DNA of the CDR3 is TGTGCCAGCAGCTTAGGATGGAACACCGGGGAGCTGTTTTTT. The whole variable domain, remainder taken from reference TRBV7-2 and TRBJ2-2, is GAGVSQSPSNKVTEKGKDVELRCDPISGHTALYWYRQSLGQGLEFLIYFQGNSAPDKSGLPSDRFSAERTGGSVSTLTIQRTQQEDSAVYLCASSLGWNTGELFFGEGSRLTVL.

The J gene is TRBJ2-7, the V gene TRBV5-6, with 7 bases fitting TRBD1. The CDR3 is 15 residues long. The germline V gene has CDR1 SGHDT and CDR2 YYEEEE. V was pared by 4 bases and J by 0 bases, with 7 bases of the junction left unmatched. The CDR3 is CASSTDWDSSYEQYF. CDR3 DNA sequence: TGTGCCAGCAGCACTGATTGGGACAGCTCCTACGAGCAGTACTTC. Supplemented by reference TRBV5-6 and TRBJ2-7, the full variable domain reads DAGVTQSPTHLIKTRGQQVTLRCSPKSGHDTVSWYQQALGQGPQFIFQYYEEEERQRGNFPDRFSGHQFPNYSSELNVNALLLGDSALYLCASSTDWDSSYEQYFGPGTRLTVT.

The V and J genes are TRBV28 and TRBJ1-4; 8 nucleotides line up with TRBD1. The V gene's germline CDR1 is MDHEN and CDR2 SYDVKM. The V gene end was trimmed by 6 bases and the J gene end by 2 bases; junction bases not matched to a gene: 11. This CDR3 spans 17 amino acids. CDR3: CASRSAGGRGTNEKLFF. As DNA, the CDR3 is TGTGCCAGCAGGTCGGCAGGGGGCCGTGGTACTAATGAAAAACTGTTTTTT.

The chain links TRBV6-6 to TRBJ2-4; D perhaps matches TRBD1 (7 bases). The length of the CDR3 is 15 residues. V lost 8 bases, J lost 6 bases, and 20 bases lay in between. Germline V gene sequence: CDR1 MNHNY, CDR2 SVGAGI (reference sequence). CDR3 protein: CASAGQAGRGNIQYF. CDR3 in DNA: TGTGCCAGCGCAGGACAGGCGGGGCGCGGAAACATTCAGTACTTC.

The chain recombines TRBV18 with TRBJ1-2; D is undetermined. Trimming removed 4 bases from V and 4 bases from J, with 10 bases in between. The CDR3 is 13 residues long. Germline V gene sequence: CDR1 KGHSH, CDR2 LQKENI. CDR3 sequence reads: CASSLGTVYGYTF. The CDR3 bases are TGTGCCAGCTCACTTGGCACAGTCTATGGCTACACCTTC.

The chain joins TRBV5-1 to TRBJ1-2; 12 bases agree with TRBD1. The CDR3 is 14 amino acids. After removal of 4 bases from V and 6 bases from J, the junction contained 4 bases not matched to a gene. Germline V gene sequence: CDR1 SGHRS, CDR2 YFSETQ. CDR3 nucleotide sequence: TGCGCCAGCAGCCCGGGACAGGGGGCGAATGGCTACACCTTC. Its protein product is CASSPGQGANGYTF.

This chain uses TRBV6-5 with TRBJ2-1, with D maybe TRBD2 (6 bases). The germline V gene has CDR1 MNHEY and CDR2 SVGAGI. With 7 bases removed from V and 1 base from J, the gap between germline ends came to 14 bases. The CDR3 covers 15 residues. DNA of the CDR3: TGTGCCAGCACCCTGGGGCGGGGATCCTACAATGAGCAGTTCTTC. Protein product: CASTLGRGSYNEQFF.

This clone was counted a few times. This rearrangement joins TRBV3-1 (or the pseudogene TRBV3-2) to TRBJ1-2, with D hard to call. Germline V gene lookup returns CDR1 LGHDT and CDR2 YNNKEL (reference sequence). The CDR3 contains 15 residues. The V end was cut by 2 bases, the J end by 2 bases, with 12 bases between. The CDR3 loop is CASSQPPPSNYGYTF. CDR3 in DNA: TGTGCCAGCAGCCAACCCCCACCCTCAAACTATGGCTACACCTTC.

V is TRBV7-2 and J is TRBJ2-2, with a tentative D call TRBD1 (6 bases). The CDR3 spans 14 residues. The germline V gene encodes CDR1 SGHTA and CDR2 FQGNSA. V was shortened by 0 bases and J by 4 bases, with 6 bases between the two germline ends. Written as DNA, the CDR3 is TGTGCCAGCAGCTTAGCGGGGGCCACCGGGGAGCTGTTTTTT. Translated: CASSLAGATGELFF.

J is TRBJ1-4 and V is TRBV19; no firm D call. CDR1 LNHDA and CDR2 SQIVND come from the germline V gene (reference sequence). Trimming stripped 8 bases from V and 3 bases from J, with 7 bases between. CDR3 length equals 12 residues. CDR3: CASGSSNEKLFF. The DNA for the CDR3 is TGTGCCAGTGGGAGTTCTAATGAAAAACTGTTTTTT.

The V gene is TRBV12-3 or TRBV12-4, the J gene TRBJ2-2; D is unclear. The V gene lost 3 bases and the J gene lost 4 bases, with 6 bases spanning the gap. The CDR3 sequence is 13 residues long. CDR3 DNA sequence: TGTGCCAGCAGTTTCCACGGCACCGGGGAGCTGTTTTTT. This sequence encodes CASSFHGTGELFF.

The chain couples TRBV30 to TRBJ1-4; D remains ambiguous. Germline V CDR1 and CDR2: GTSNPN, SVGIG (reference sequence). This CDR3 is 14 amino acids long. Trimming shortened V by 1 base and J by 0 bases, and 6 bases separated the two germline ends. DNA for the CDR3: TGTGCCTGGAGTGGTAGATCAACTAATGAAAAACTGTTTTTT. Its protein product is CAWSGRSTNEKLFF.

The J gene is TRBJ2-1, the V gene TRBV5-1, with 8 bases aligning to TRBD1. This CDR3 has 16 residues. The J segment lost 4 bases and the V segment lost 0 bases, leaving 6 bases of the junction unmatched. The germline CDR1 and CDR2 sequences are SGHRS and YFSETQ. The CDR3 region is CASSLDRGINYNEQFF. The CDR3 nucleotides are TGCGCCAGCAGCTTGGACAGGGGGATTAATTACAATGAGCAGTTCTTC.

This rearrangement joins TRBV7-9 to TRBJ2-3; D is possibly TRBD1 or TRBD2 (5 bases each). The CDR3 runs 14 residues. The V and J ends lost 0 bases and 1 base respectively, with 5 bases between them. Looked up from germline, CDR1 is SEHNR and CDR2 is FQNEAQ (reference sequence). The CDR3 DNA sequence: TGTGCCAGCAGCTTAGCGGGGGGCACAGATACGCAGTATTTT. This encodes CASSLAGGTDTQYF.

The genes are TRBV29-1 and TRBJ2-1, with 12 bases aligning to TRBD2. This CDR3 is 17 amino acids long. The V gene end was trimmed by 3 bases and the J gene end by 2 bases; junction bases not matched to a gene: 8. Germline assignment: CDR1 SQVTM and CDR2 ANQGSEA. This CDR3 reads CSVEGLAGHGAYNEQFF. The CDR3 DNA reads TGCAGCGTTGAGGGACTAGCGGGCCATGGGGCCTACAATGAGCAGTTCTTC.

The chain couples TRBV12-3 or TRBV12-4 to TRBJ1-5, with unresolved D. V dropped 2 bases and J dropped 4 bases, with 0 bases sitting between them. The CDR3 is 11 amino acids. The CDR3 DNA reads TGTGCCAGCAGTTTAAATCAGCCCCAGCATTTT. Its protein is CASSLNQPQHF.

V is TRBV9 and J is TRBJ1-5; D remains ambiguous. V was clipped by 0 bases and J by 3 bases, with 7 bases between them. Germline CDR1 SGDLS, CDR2 YYNGEE. There are 14 residues in the CDR3. CDR3 in DNA: TGTGCCAGCAGCGTAGGAGTCCTCAATCAGCCCCAGCATTTT. It encodes CASSVGVLNQPQHF.

This clone showed up just once. V and J are TRBV2 and TRBJ1-6, with a tentative D call TRBD1 (6 bases). The CDR3 is 13 amino acids. Germline V gene lookup returns CDR1 SNHLY and CDR2 FYNNEI. CDR3 loop: CAARGGNNSPLHF. CDR3 DNA sequence: TGTGCGGCCAGGGGAGGCAATAATTCACCCCTCCACTTT.

The chain is built from TRBV2 and TRBJ2-7; D unresolved. This CDR3 spans 14 amino acids. Germline CDR1 and CDR2: SNHLY and FYNNEI. Trimming shortened V by 6 bases and J by 0 bases, and 12 bases separated the two germline ends. This chain's CDR3 is CASRRTESSYEQYF. The CDR3 DNA reads TGTGCCAGCAGGCGGACGGAGAGCTCCTACGAGCAGTACTTC.